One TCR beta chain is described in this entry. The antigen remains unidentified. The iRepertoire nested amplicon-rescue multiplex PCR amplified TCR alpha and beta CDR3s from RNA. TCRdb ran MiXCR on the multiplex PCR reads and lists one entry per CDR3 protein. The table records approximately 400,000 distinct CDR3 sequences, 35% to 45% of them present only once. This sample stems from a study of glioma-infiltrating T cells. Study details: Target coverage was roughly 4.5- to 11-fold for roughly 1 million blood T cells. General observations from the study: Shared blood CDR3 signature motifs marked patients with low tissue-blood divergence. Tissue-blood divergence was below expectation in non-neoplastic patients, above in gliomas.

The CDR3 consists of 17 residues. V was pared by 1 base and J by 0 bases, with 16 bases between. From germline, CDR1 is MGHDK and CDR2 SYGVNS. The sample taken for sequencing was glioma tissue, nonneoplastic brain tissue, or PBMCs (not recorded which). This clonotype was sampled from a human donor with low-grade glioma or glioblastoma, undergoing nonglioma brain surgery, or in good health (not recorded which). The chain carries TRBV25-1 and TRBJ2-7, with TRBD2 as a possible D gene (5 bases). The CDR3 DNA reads TGTGCCAGCAGTGAATGCGTGGGAGCTTTGACCTCCTACGAGCAGTACTTC. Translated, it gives CASSECVGALTSYEQYF.